This T cell receptor beta chain was captured by sequencing in a study of early T cells in non-severe SARS-CoV-2 infection. TCRdb processed the 5' RACE reads anew with MiXCR; each CDR3 protein has one entry. The sample yields 74,000 or so distinct CDR3 sequences, roughly 10% seen once. V gave up 2 bases and J gave up 2 bases, with 21 bases separating them. The CDR3 is 18 amino acids. Germline loops: CDR1 LGHNA, CDR2 YNFKEQ. The chain employs TRBV4-2 and TRBJ1-2, with TRBD1 as a possible D gene (6 bases). This clonotype was sampled from an adult who was a healthcare worker with PCR-confirmed SARS-CoV-2 infection or an uninfected control (not recorded which). Sequenced material: whole blood. The CDR3 nucleotides read TGTGCCAGCAGCCAACAGGGTAAAATAGGACAGCCGAACTATGGCTACACCTTC. This gives the protein CASSQQGKIGQPNYGYTF.